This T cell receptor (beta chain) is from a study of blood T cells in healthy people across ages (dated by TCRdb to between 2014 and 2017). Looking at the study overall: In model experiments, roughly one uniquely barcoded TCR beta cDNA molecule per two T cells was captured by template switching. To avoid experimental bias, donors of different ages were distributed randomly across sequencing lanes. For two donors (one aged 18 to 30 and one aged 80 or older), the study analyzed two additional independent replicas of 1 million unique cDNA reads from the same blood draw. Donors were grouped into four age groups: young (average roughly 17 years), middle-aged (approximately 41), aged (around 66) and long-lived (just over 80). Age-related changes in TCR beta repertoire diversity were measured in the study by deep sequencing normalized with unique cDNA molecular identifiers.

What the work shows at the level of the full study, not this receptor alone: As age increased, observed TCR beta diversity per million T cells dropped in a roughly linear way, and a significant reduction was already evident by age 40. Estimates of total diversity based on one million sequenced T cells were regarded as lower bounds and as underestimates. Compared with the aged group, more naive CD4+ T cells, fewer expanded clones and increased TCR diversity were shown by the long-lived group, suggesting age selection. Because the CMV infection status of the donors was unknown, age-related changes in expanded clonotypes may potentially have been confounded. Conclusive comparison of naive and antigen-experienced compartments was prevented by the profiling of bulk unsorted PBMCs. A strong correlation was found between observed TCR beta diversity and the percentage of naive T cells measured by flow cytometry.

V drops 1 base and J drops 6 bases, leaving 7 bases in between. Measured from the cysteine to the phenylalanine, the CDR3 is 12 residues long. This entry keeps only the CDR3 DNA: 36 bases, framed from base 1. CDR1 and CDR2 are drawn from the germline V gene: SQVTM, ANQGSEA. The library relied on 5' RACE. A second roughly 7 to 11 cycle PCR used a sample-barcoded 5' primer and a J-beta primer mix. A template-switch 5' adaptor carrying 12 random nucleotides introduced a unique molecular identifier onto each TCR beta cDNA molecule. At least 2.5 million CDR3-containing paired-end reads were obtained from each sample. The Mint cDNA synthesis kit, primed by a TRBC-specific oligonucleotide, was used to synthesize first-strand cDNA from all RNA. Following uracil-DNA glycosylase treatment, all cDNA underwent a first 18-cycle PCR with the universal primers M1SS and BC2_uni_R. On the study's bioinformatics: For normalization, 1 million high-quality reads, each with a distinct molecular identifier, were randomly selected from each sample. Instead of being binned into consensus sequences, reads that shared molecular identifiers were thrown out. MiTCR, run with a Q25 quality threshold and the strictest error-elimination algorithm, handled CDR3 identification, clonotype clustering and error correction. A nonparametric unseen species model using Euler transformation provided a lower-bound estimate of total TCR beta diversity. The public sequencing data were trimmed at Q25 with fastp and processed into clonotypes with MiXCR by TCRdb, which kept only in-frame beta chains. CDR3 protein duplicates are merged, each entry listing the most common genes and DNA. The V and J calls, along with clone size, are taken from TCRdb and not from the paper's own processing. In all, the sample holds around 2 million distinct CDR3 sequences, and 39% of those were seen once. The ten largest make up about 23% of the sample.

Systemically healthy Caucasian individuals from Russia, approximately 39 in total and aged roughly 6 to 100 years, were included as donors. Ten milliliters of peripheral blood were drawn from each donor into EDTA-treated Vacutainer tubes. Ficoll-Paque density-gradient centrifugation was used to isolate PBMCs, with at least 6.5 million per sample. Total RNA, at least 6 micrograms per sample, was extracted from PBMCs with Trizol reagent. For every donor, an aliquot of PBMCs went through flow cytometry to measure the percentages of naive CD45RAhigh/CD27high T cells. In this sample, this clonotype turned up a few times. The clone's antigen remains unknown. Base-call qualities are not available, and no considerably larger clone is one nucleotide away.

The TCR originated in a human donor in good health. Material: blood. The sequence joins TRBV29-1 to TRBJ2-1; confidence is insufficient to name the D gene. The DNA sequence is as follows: TGCAGCGTTGAAGGGATTTCCAATGAGCAGTTCTTC. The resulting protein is CSVEGISNEQFF.